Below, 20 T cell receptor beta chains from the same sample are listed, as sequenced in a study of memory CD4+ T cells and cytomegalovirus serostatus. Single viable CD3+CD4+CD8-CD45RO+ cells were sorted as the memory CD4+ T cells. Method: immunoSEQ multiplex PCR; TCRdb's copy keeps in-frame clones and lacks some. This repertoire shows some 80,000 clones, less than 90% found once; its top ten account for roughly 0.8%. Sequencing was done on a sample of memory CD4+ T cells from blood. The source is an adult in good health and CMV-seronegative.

CDR3 sequence: CASTQTGEKLFF. The CDR3 DNA is TGTGCCAGCACGCAAACGGGTGAAAAACTGTTTTTT. The V gene is TRBV2, the J gene TRBJ1-4, with D unclear. The CDR3 contains 12 residues. The V and J ends lost 7 bases and 7 bases respectively, with 10 bases between them. Looked up from germline, CDR1 is SNHLY and CDR2 is FYNNEI.

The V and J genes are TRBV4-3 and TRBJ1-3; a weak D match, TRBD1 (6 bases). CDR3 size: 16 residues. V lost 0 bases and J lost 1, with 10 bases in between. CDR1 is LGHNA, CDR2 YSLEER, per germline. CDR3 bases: TGCGCCAGCAGCCAAGAGGACAGAGAATCTGGAAACACCATATATTTT. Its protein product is CASSQEDRESGNTIYF.

The CDR3 region is CASSYRGRLPYSGNTIYF. The CDR3 DNA reads as TGTGCCAGCAGTTACAGGGGGCGACTTCCTTACTCTGGAAACACCATATATTTT. The chain carries TRBV5-4 and TRBJ1-3; 9 bases are shared with TRBD1. CDR1 SGHNT and CDR2 YYREEE come from the germline V gene (reference sequence). Trimming cost V 5 bases and J 0 bases; bases outside gene matches: 12. This CDR3 spans 18 amino acids. The whole variable domain, filled in from reference TRBV5-4 and TRBJ1-3, reads ETGVTQSPTHLIKTRGQQVTLRCSSQSGHNTVSWYQQALGQGPQFIFQYYREEENGRGNFPPRFSGLQFPNYSSELNVNALELDDSALYLCASSYRGRLPYSGNTIYFGEGSWLTVV.

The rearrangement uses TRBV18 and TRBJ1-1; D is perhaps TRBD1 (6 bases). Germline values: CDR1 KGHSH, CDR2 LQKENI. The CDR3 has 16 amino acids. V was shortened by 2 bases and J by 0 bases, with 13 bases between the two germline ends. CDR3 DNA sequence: TGTGCCAGCTCACCATTGATAGCAGGGGTGAACACTGAAGCTTTCTTT. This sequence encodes CASSPLIAGVNTEAFF.

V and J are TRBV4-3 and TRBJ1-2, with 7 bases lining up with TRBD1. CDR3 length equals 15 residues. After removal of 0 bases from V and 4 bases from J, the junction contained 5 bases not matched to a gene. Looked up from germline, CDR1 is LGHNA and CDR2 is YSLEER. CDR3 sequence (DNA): TGCGCCAGCAGCCAAGACAGGGGGTGGAGCTATGGCTACACCTTC. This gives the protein CASSQDRGWSYGYTF.

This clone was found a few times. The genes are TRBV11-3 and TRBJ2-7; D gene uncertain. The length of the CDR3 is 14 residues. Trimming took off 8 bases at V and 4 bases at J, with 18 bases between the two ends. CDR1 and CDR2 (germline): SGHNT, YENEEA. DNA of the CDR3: TGTGCCAGCCAAAGTAGACGGTCTGGTTACGAGCAGTACTTC. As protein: CASQSRRSGYEQYF.

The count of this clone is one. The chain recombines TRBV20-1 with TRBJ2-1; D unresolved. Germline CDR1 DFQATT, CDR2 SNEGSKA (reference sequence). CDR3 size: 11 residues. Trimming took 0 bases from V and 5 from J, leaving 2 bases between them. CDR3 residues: CSARENNEQFF. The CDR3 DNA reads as TGCAGTGCTAGAGAGAACAATGAGCAGTTCTTC.

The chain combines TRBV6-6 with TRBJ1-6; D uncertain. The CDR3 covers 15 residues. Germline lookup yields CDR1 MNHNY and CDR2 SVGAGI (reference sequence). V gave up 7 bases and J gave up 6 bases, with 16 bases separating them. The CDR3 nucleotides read TGTGCCAGCACCTTGACCCCCGGTCCTAATTCACCCCTCCACTTT. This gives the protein CASTLTPGPNSPLHF.

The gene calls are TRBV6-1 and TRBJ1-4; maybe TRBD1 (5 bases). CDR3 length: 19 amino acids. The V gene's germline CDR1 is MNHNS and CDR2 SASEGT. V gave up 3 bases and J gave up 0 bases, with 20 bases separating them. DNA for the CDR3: TGTGCCAGCAGTGACATTTCTGAGGGGCTAGTTGCAACTAATGAAAAACTGTTTTTT. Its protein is CASSDISEGLVATNEKLFF.

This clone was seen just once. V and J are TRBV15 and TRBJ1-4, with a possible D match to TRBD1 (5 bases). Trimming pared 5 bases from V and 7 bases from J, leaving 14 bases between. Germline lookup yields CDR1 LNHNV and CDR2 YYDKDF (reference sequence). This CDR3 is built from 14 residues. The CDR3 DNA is TGTGCCACCAGCGCCTGGGGGAGCGGTGAAAAACTGTTTTTT. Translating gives CATSAWGSGEKLFF.

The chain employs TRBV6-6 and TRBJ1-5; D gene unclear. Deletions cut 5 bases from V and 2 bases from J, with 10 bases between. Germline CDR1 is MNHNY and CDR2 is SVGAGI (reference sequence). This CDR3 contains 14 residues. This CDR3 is CASSPLNGNQPQHF. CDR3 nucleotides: TGTGCCAGCAGTCCGCTGAATGGCAATCAGCCCCAGCATTTT.

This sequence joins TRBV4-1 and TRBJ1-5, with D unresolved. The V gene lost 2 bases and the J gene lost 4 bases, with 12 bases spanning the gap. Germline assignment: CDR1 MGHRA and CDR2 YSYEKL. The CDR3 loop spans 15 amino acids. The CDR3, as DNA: TGCGCCAGCAGCCAAACGACACCAGAGAATCAGCCCCAGCATTTT. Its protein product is CASSQTTPENQPQHF.

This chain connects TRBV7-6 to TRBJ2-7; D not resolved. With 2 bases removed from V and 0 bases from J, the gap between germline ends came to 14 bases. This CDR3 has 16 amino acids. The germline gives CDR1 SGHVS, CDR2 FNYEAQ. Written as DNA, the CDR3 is TGTGCCAGCAGCTTATCGCTAACAGTCAGCTCCTACGAGCAGTACTTC. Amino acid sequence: CASSLSLTVSSYEQYF. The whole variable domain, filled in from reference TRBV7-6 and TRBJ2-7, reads GAGVSQSPRYKVTKRGQDVALRCDPISGHVSLYWYRQALGQGPEFLTYFNYEAQQDKSGLPNDRFSAERPEGSISTLTIQRTEQRDSAMYRCASSLSLTVSSYEQYFGPGTRLTVT.

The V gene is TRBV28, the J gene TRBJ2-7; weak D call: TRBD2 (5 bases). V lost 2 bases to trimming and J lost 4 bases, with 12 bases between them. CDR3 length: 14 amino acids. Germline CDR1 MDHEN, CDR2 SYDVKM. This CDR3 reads CASSLEGITYEQYF. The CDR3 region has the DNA TGTGCCAGCAGTTTAGAGGGAATCACGTACGAGCAGTACTTC. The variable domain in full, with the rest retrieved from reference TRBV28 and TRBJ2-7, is DVKVTQSSRYLVKRTGEKVFLECVQDMDHENMFWYRQDPGLGLRLIYFSYDVKMKEKGDIPEGYSVSREKKERFSLILESASTNQTSMYLCASSLEGITYEQYFGPGTRLTVT.

The CDR3 region has the DNA TGTGCCAGCAGCTTAAGGGAAGGCTATGGCTACACCTTC. Amino acid sequence: CASSLREGYGYTF. The chain joins TRBV7-3 to TRBJ1-2, with D uncertain. The CDR3 contains 13 residues. Trimming removed 1 base at V and 4 bases at J, with 7 bases between. Germline-derived CDR1 and CDR2 are SGHTA and FQGTGA. Based on the CDR3 plus reference TRBV7-3 and TRBJ1-2, the full variable domain is GAGVSQTPSNKVTEKGKYVELRCDPISGHTALYWYRQSLGQGPEFLIYFQGTGAADDSGLPNDRFFAVRPEGSVSTLKIQRTERGDSAVYLCASSLREGYGYTFGSGTRLTVV.

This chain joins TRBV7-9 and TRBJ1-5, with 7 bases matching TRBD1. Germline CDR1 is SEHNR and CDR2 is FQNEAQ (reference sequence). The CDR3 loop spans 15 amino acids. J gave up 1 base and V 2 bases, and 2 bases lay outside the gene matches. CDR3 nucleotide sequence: TGTGCCAGCAGCTTATCAGGGGGAAGCAATCAGCCCCAGCATTTT. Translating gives CASSLSGGSNQPQHF.

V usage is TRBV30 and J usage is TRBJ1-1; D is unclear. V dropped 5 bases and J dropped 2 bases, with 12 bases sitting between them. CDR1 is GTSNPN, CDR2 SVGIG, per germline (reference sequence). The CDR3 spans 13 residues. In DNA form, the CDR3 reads TGTGCCTGGGGGCGCGAGAGAAACACTGAAGCTTTCTTT. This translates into CAWGRERNTEAFF.

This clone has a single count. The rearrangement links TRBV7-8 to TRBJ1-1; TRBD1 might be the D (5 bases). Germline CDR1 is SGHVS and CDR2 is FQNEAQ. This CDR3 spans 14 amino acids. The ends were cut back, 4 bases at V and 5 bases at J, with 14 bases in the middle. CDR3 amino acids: CASSSEGSGTEAFF. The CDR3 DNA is TGTGCCAGCAGCTCCGAGGGGTCGGGAACTGAAGCTTTCTTT.

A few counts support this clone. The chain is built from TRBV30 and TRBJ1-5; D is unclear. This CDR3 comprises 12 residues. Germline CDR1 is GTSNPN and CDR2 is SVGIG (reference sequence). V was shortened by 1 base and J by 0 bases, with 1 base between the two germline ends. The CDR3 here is CAWSDSNQPQHF. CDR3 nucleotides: TGTGCCTGGAGTGATAGCAATCAGCCCCAGCATTTT.

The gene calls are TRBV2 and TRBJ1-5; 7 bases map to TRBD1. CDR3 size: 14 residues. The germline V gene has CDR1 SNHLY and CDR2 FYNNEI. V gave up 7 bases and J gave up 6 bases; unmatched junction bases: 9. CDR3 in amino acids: CASKTDRDAQPQHF. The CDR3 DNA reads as TGTGCCAGCAAAACTGACAGGGATGCTCAGCCCCAGCATTTT.